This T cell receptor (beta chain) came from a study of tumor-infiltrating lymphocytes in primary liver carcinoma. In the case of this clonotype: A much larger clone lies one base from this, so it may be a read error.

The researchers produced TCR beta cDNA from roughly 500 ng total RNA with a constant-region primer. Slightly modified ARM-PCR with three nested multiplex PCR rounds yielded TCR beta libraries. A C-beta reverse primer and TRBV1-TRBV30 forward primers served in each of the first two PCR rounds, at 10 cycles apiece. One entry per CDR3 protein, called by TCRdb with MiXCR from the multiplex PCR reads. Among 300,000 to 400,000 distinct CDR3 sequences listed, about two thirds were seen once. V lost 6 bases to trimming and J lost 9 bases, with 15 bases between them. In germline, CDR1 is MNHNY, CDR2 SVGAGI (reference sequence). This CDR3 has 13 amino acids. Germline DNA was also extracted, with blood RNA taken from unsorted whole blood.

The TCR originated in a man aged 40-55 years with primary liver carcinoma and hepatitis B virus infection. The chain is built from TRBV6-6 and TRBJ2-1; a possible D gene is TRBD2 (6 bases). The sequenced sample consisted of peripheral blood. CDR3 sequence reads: CASSPSSVVEQFF. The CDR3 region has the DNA TGTGCCAGCAGCCCATCTAGCGTAGTTGAGCAGTTCTTC.